Listed here are 20 T cell receptor beta chains from one sample, sequenced in a study of cytomegalovirus exposure and HLA in healthy donors. 60 Vbeta and 13 Jbeta primers were used in PCR. Sequencing used immunoSEQ multiplex PCR; TCRdb keeps in-frame clones, though not all of them. In the table there are about 160,000 clones, roughly 82% of which are singletons. Material for sequencing was PBMCs. The receptor set was obtained from a girl aged 5-17 years in good health and CMV-seropositive.

The chain couples TRBV6-5 to TRBJ2-3, with TRBD2 matching over 9 bases. The V and J ends lost 8 bases and 1 base, in that order; junction bases with no gene match: 7. This CDR3 contains 15 residues. Germline-derived CDR1 and CDR2 are MNHEY and SVGAGI. The CDR3 loop reads CASGKRGVGTDTQYF. CDR3 in DNA: TGTGCCAGCGGGAAGCGGGGGGTCGGCACAGATACGCAGTATTTT.

The rearrangement joins TRBV5-6 to TRBJ1-1, with unresolved D. V was clipped by 4 bases and J by 6 bases, with 10 bases between them. This CDR3 spans 12 amino acids. In germline, CDR1 is SGHDT, CDR2 YYEEEE. The CDR3 bases are TGTGCCAGCAGCCGAAATAGCCCTGAAGCTTTCTTT. This sequence encodes CASSRNSPEAFF.

The V and J genes are TRBV7-3 and TRBJ2-1; 10 bases agree with TRBD2. Per the germline V gene, CDR1 is SGHTA and CDR2 is FQGTGA. The V segment lost 0 bases and the J segment 11 bases; nucleotides outside the gene matches: 7. CDR3 length: 15 amino acids. The CDR3 region has the DNA TGTGCCAGCAGCTTAACGGGACTAGCGTCTAATAAGCAGTTCTTC. The encoded protein is CASSLTGLASNKQFF.

This clone was seen a handful of times. The chain links TRBV19 to TRBJ1-1, with D unresolved. Germline lookup yields CDR1 LNHDA and CDR2 SQIVND (reference sequence). Trimming stripped 0 bases from V and 1 base from J, with 3 bases between. This CDR3 comprises 13 residues. CDR3 region: CASSIDGNTEAFF. The CDR3, as DNA: TGTGCCAGTAGTATAGACGGGAACACTGAAGCTTTCTTT.

The V call is TRBV10-3, the J call TRBJ2-5; tentative D call: TRBD2 (5 bases). CDR3 size: 15 residues. The germline gives CDR1 ENHRY, CDR2 SYGVKD. V lost 3 bases and J lost 5, with 16 bases in between. CDR3 bases: TGTGCCATCAGTGATAGAGCGGCCCGAAGGGAGACCCAGTACTTC. This encodes CAISDRAARRETQYF.

The sample holds one count of this clone. The chain links TRBV6-1 to TRBJ1-2, with 9 positions matching TRBD1. This CDR3 is 17 amino acids long. V was clipped by 3 bases and J by 4 bases; unmatched bases: 12. Germline CDR1 reads MNHNS; CDR2 reads SASEGT. Written as DNA, the CDR3 is TGTGCCAGCAGTGAGGGACAGGGAGATATGTTCGGCTATGGCTACACCTTC. Its protein product is CASSEGQGDMFGYGYTF.

CDR3 nucleotides: TGTGCCACCAGCAGAGATAGGTACAGATTGAACACTGAAGCTTTCTTT. Translation: CATSRDRYRLNTEAFF. The V gene is TRBV15, the J gene TRBJ1-1, with no clear D. Trimming pared 0 bases from V and 0 bases from J, leaving 11 bases between. CDR3 size: 16 residues. CDR1 LNHNV and CDR2 YYDKDF come from the germline V gene (reference sequence). Supplemented by reference TRBV15 and TRBJ1-1, the full variable domain reads DAMVIQNPRYQVTQFGKPVTLSCSQTLNHNVMYWYQQKSSQAPKLLFHYYDKDFNNEADTPDNFQSRRPNTSFCFLDIRSPGLGDTAMYLCATSRDRYRLNTEAFFGQGTRLTVV.

The chain has TRBV7-9 and TRBJ2-1, with 8 bases identical to TRBD2. The CDR3 sequence is 16 residues long. The germline V gene encodes CDR1 SEHNR and CDR2 FQNEAQ (reference sequence). J lost 3 bases, V lost 2 bases, and 6 bases had no gene match. The CDR3 reads CASSLSPGGIYNEQFF. The CDR3 nucleotides are TGTGCCAGCAGCTTAAGCCCGGGAGGGATCTACAATGAGCAGTTCTTC.

This sequence joins TRBV2 and TRBJ2-2, with 15 bases fitting TRBD2. Trimming removed 5 bases from V and 0 bases from J; junction bases left unmatched: 10. The CDR3 spans 20 residues. Germline-derived CDR1 and CDR2 are SNHLY and FYNNEI. The CDR3 DNA reads TGTGCCAGCAGTACAAAGACCGGGACTAGCGGGGGGACGAACACCGGGGAGCTGTTTTTT. Amino acids: CASSTKTGTSGGTNTGELFF.

This clone was picked up one time. The chain employs TRBV5-6 and TRBJ2-7, with D possibly being TRBD1 (5 bases). The germline CDR1 and CDR2 sequences are SGHDT and YYEEEE. The CDR3 runs to 14 residues. The V gene lost 0 bases and the J gene lost 4 bases, with 11 bases spanning the gap. The CDR3 DNA reads as TGTGCCAGCAGCTTGGAGCTCAGGGCGTACGAGCAGTACTTC. Amino acid sequence: CASSLELRAYEQYF.

The V gene is TRBV21-1, the J gene TRBJ1-1; the table names TRBD1, a call not compared with the DNA. TRBV21-1 is shown as a pseudogene. The CDR3 consists of 14 residues. Written as DNA, the CDR3 is TGTGCCAGCAGCCATGGGACAGGGGAGGCTGAAGCTTTCTTT. It translates to CASSHGTGEAEAFF.

The chain joins TRBV30 to TRBJ1-2; 10 bases match TRBD1. The V segment lost 5 bases and the J segment 6 bases; nucleotides outside the gene matches: 6. Germline V gene sequence: CDR1 GTSNPN, CDR2 SVGIG (reference sequence). The CDR3 runs to 13 residues. CDR3 loop: CAWYSGQGNGYTF. The CDR3 DNA is TGTGCCTGGTATTCGGGACAGGGGAATGGCTACACCTTC.

The chain carries TRBV29-1 and TRBJ1-3; D gene ambiguous. CDR1 is SQVTM and CDR2 is ANQGSEA in the germline V gene. V shed 5 bases and J shed 4 bases, with 15 bases lying between them. CDR3 length: 14 amino acids. CDR3 residues: CSVLPSKQGNTIYF. CDR3 sequence (DNA): TGCAGCGTTCTGCCATCCAAACAGGGAAACACCATATATTTT.

This clone was picked up a small number of times. The rearrangement joins TRBV5-4 to TRBJ2-1, with 7 positions matching TRBD2. This CDR3 is 14 amino acids long. Looked up from germline, CDR1 is SGHNT and CDR2 is YYREEE (reference sequence). V lost 2 bases, J lost 5 bases, and 4 bases stayed unmatched. The CDR3 loop reads CASSLLAGNNEQFF. CDR3 sequence (DNA): TGTGCCAGCAGCTTATTAGCGGGTAACAATGAGCAGTTCTTC.

The chain combines TRBV15 with TRBJ2-3, with a possible D match to TRBD1 (6 bases). The CDR3 totals 15 residues. Per germline, CDR1 LNHNV and CDR2 YYDKDF (reference sequence). Trimming shortened V by 6 bases and J by 6 bases, and 19 bases separated the two germline ends. CDR3 in amino acids: CATSVTGSLVDTQYF. DNA of the CDR3: TGTGCCACCAGTGTTACAGGGTCCCTAGTGGATACGCAGTATTTT.

The V and J genes are TRBV29-1 and TRBJ1-2, with D possibly TRBD1 on 6 matching bases. The V gene lost 4 bases and the J gene lost 7 bases, with 13 bases spanning the gap. CDR3 length equals 12 residues. The germline V gene encodes CDR1 SQVTM and CDR2 ANQGSEA. This CDR3 is CSVVVGAGGYTF. CDR3 DNA: TGCAGCGTTGTCGTGGGGGCGGGTGGCTACACCTTC.

This sequence joins TRBV28 and TRBJ1-1; 7 bases are a match to TRBD1. V was clipped by 8 bases and J by 1 base; unmatched bases: 10. The CDR3 is 15 amino acids. Germline loops: CDR1 MDHEN, CDR2 SYDVKM. This CDR3 reads CASLKGDRPNTEAFF. CDR3 bases: TGTGCCAGCCTTAAGGGGGACAGACCGAACACTGAAGCTTTCTTT.

The genes are TRBV9 and TRBJ2-5; D uncertain. This CDR3 is 13 amino acids long. V gave up 3 bases and J gave up 4 bases, with 10 bases separating them. The germline V gene has CDR1 SGDLS and CDR2 YYNGEE. CDR3 loop: CASSANNRETQYF. The DNA of the CDR3 is TGTGCCAGCAGCGCGAACAACAGAGAGACCCAGTACTTC.

This clone was observed a handful of times. The V gene is TRBV6-1, the J gene TRBJ2-6; TRBD1 matches at 12 bases. The CDR3 is 18 amino acids. Per the germline V gene, CDR1 is MNHNS and CDR2 is SASEGT. V trimming: 2 bases; J trimming: 3 bases; junction bases outside the gene matches: 5. Here the CDR3 DNA reads TGTGCCAGCAGTGAATCGTGGGACAGGGGGCATGGGGCCAACGTCCTGACTTTC. As protein: CASSESWDRGHGANVLTF.

The rearrangement links TRBV7-9 to TRBJ2-1, with D possibly being TRBD2 (6 bases). V was pared by 6 bases and J by 6 bases, with 15 bases between. This CDR3 contains 14 residues. CDR1 SEHNR and CDR2 FQNEAQ come from the germline V gene (reference sequence). CDR3 amino acids: CASRGTRGSNEQFF. The CDR3 DNA reads as TGTGCCAGCAGGGGGACTCGGGGAAGCAATGAGCAGTTCTTC.